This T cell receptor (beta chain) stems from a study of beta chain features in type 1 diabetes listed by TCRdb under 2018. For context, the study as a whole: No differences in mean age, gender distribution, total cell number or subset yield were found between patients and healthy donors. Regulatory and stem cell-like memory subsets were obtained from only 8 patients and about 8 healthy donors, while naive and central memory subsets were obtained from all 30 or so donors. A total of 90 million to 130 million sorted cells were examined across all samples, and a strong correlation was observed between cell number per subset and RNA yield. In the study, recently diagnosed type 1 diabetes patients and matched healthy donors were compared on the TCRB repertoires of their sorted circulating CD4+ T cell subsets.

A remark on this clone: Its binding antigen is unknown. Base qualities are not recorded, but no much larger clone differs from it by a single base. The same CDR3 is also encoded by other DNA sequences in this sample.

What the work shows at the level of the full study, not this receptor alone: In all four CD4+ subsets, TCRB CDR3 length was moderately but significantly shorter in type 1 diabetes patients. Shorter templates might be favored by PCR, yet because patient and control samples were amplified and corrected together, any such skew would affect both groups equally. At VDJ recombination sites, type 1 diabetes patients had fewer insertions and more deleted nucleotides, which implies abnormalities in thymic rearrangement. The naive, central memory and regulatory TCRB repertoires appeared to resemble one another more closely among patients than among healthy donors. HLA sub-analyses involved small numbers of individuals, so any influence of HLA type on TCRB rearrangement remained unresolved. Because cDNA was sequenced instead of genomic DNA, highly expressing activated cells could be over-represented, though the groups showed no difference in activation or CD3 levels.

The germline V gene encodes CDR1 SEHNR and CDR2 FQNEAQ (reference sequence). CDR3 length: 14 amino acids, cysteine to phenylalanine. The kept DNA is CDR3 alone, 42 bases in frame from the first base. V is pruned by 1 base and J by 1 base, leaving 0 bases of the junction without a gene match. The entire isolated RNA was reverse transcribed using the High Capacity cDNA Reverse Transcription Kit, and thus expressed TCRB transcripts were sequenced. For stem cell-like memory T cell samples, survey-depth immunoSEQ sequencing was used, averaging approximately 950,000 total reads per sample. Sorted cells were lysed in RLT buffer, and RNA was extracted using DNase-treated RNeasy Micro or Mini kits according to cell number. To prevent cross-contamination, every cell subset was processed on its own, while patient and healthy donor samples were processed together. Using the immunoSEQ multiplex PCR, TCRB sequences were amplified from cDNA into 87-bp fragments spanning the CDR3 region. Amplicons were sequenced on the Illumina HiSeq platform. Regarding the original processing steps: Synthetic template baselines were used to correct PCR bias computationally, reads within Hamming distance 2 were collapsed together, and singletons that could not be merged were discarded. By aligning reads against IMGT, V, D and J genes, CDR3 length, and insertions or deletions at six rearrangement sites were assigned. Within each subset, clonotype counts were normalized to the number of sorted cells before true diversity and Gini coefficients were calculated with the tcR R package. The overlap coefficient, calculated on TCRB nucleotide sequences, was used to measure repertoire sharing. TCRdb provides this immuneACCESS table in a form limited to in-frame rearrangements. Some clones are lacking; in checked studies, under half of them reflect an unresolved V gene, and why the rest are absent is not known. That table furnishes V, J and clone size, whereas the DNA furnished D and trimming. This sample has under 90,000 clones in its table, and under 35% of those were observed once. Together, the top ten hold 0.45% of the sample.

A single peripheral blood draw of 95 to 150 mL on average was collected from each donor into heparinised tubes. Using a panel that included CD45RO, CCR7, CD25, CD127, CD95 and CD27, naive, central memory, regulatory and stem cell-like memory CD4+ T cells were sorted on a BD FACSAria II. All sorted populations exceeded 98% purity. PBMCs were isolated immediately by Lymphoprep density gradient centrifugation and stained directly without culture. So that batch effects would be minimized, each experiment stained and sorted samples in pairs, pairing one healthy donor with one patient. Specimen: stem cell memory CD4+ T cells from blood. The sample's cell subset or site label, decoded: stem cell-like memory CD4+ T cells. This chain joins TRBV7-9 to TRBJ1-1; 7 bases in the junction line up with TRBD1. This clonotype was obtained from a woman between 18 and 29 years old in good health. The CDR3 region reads CASSLGTGNTEAFF. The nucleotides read TGTGCCAGCAGCTTAGGGACAGGGAACACTGAAGCTTTCTTT.